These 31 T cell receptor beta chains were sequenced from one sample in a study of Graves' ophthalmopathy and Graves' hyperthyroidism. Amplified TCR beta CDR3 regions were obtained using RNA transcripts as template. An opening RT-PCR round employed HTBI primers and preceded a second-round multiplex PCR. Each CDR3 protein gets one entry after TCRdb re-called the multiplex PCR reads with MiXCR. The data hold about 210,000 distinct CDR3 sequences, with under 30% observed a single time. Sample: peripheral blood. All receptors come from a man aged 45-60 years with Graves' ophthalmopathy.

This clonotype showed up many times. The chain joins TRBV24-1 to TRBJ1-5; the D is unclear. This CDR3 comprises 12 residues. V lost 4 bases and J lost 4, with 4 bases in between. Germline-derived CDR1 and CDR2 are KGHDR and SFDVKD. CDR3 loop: CATSENNQPQHF. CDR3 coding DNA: TGTGCCACCAGTGAAAATAATCAGCCCCAGCATTTT.

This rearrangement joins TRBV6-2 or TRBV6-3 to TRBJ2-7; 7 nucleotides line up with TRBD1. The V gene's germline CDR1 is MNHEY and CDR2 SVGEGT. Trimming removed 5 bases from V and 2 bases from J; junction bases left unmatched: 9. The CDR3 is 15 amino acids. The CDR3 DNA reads TGTGCCAGCAGTAACCGACAGGGTAGAACCTACGAGCAGTACTTC. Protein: CASSNRQGRTYEQYF.

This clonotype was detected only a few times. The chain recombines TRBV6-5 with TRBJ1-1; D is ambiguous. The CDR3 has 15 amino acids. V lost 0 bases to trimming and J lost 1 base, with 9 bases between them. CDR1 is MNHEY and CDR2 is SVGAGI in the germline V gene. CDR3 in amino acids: CASSYSLTANTEAFF. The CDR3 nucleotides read TGTGCCAGCAGTTACTCGCTCACCGCGAACACTGAAGCTTTCTTT.

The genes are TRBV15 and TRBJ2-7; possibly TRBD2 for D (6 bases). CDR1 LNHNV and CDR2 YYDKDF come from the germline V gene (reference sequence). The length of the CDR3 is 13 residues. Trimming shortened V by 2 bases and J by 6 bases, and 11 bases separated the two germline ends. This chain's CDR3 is CATSRSMEGEQYF. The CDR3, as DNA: TGTGCCACCAGCAGAAGTATGGAGGGCGAGCAGTACTTC.

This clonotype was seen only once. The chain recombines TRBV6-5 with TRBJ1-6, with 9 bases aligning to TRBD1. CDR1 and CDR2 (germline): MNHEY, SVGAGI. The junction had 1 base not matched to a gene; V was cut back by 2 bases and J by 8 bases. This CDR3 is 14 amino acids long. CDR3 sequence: CASSYRTGDSPLHF. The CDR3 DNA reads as TGTGCCAGCAGTTACAGGACAGGGGATTCACCCCTCCACTTT.

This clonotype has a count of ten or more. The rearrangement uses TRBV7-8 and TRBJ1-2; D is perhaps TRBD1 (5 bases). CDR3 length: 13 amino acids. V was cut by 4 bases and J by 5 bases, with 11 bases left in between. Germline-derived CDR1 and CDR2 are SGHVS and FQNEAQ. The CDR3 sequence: CASSSGRKYGYTF. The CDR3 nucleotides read TGTGCCAGCAGCTCGGGACGGAAATATGGCTACACCTTC.

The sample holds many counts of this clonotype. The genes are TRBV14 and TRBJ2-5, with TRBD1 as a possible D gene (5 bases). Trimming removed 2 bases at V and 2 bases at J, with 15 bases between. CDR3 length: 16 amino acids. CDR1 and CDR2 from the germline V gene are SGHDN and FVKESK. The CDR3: CASSQLGAPRQETQYF. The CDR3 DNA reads TGTGCCAGCAGCCAACTTGGGGCACCCAGACAAGAGACCCAGTACTTC.

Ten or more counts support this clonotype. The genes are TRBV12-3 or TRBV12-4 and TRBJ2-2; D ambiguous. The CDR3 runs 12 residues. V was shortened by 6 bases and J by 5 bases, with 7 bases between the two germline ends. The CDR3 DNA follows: TGTGCCAGCAGCTTGGGGACCGGGGAGCTGTTTTTT. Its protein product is CASSLGTGELFF.

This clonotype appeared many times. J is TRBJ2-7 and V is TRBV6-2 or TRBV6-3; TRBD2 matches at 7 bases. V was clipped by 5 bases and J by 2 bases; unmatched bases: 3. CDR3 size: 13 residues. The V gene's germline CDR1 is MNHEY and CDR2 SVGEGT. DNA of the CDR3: TGTGCCAGCAGTCGGACTAGACCCTACGAGCAGTACTTC. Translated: CASSRTRPYEQYF.

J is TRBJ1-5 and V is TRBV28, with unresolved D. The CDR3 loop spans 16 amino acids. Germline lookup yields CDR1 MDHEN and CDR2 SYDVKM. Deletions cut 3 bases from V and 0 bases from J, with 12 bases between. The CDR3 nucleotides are TGTGCCAGCAGTTTCAGCCTCGGTTATAGCAATCAGCCCCAGCATTTT. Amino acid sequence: CASSFSLGYSNQPQHF.

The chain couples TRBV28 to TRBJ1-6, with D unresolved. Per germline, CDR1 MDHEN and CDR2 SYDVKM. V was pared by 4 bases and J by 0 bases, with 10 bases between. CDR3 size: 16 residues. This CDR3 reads CASSSRKSSYNSPLHF. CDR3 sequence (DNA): TGTGCCAGCAGTTCCCGGAAGAGCTCCTATAATTCACCCCTCCACTTT.

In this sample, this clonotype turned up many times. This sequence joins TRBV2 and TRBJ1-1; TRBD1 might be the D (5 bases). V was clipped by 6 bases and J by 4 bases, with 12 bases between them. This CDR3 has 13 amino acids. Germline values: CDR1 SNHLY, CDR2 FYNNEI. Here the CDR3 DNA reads TGTGCCAGCAGCTCCCGGGGGGTCACTGAAGCTTTCTTT. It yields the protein CASSSRGVTEAFF.

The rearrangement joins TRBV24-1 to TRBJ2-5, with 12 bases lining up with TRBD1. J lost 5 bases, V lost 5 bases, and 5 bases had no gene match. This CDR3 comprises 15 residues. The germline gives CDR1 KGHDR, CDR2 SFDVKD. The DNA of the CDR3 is TGTGCCACCAGTGTCGGGACAGGGGGCGGTGAGACCCAGTACTTC. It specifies CATSVGTGGGETQYF.

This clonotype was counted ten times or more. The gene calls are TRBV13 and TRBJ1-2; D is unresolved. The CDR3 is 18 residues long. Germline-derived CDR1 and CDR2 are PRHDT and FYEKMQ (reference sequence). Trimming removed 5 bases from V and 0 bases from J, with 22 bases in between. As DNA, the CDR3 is TGTGCCAGCAGCCCAAGGGAGCCACCCGCAAGTACTAACTATGGCTACACCTTC. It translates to CASSPREPPASTNYGYTF. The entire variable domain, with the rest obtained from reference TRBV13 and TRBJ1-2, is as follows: AAGVIQSPRHLIKEKRETATLKCYPIPRHDTVYWYQQGPGQDPQFLISFYEKMQSDKGSIPDRFSAQQFSDYHSELNMSSLELGDSALYFCASSPREPPASTNYGYTFGSGTRLTVV.

Written as DNA, the CDR3 is TGTGCCAGCAGCAAGACAGGGGCCAGGGGCACTGAAGCTTTCTTT. This codes for CASSKTGARGTEAFF. The V gene is TRBV6-2 or TRBV6-3, the J gene TRBJ1-1; TRBD1 matches 8 bases. The CDR3 spans 15 residues. Trimming at V came to 6 bases and at J to 4 bases, leaving 10 bases not matched to a gene. Germline lookup yields CDR1 MNHEY and CDR2 SVGEGT.

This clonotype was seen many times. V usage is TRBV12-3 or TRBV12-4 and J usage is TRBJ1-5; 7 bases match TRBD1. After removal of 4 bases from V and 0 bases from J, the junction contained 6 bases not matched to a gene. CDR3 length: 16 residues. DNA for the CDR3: TGTGCCAGCAGTTGGGGACAGCCGTATAGCAATCAGCCCCAGCATTTT. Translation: CASSWGQPYSNQPQHF.

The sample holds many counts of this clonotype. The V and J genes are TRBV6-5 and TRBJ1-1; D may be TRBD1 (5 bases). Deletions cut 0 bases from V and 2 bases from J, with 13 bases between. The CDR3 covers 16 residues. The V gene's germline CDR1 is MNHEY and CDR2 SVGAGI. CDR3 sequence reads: CASSYSGAGRNTEAFF. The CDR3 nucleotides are TGTGCCAGCAGTTACTCTGGGGCCGGGAGAAACACTGAAGCTTTCTTT.

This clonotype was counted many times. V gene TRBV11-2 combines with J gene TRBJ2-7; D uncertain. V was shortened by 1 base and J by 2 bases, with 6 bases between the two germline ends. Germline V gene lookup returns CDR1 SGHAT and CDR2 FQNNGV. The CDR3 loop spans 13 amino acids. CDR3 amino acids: CASSLVLAYEQYF. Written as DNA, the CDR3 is TGTGCCAGCAGCTTAGTGCTAGCCTACGAGCAGTACTTC.

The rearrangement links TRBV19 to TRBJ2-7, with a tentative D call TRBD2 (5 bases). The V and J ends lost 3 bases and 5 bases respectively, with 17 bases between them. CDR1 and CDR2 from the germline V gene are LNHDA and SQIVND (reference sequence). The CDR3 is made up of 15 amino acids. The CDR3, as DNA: TGTGCCAGTAGTATTAACCGGGATGCCACCCACGAGCAGTACTTC. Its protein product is CASSINRDATHEQYF.

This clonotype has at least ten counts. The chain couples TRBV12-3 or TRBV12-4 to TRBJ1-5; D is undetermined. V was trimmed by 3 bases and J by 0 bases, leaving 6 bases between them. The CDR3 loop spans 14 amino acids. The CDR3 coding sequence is TGTGCCAGCAGTTTTGCGGATAGCAATCAGCCCCAGCATTTT. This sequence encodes CASSFADSNQPQHF.

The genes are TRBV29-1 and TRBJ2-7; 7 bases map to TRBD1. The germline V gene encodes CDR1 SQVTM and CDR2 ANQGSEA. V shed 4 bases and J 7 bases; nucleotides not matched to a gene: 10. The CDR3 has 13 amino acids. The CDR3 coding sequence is TGCAGCGTTGTAAGGGGGCTGATGGGGGAGCAGTACTTC. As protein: CSVVRGLMGEQYF.

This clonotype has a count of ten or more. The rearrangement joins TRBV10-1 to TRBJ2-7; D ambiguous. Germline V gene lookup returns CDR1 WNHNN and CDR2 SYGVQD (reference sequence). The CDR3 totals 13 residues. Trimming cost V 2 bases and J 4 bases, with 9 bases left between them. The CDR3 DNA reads TGCGCCAGCAGTGAGGGAGCGAATTACGAGCAGTACTTC. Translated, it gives CASSEGANYEQYF.

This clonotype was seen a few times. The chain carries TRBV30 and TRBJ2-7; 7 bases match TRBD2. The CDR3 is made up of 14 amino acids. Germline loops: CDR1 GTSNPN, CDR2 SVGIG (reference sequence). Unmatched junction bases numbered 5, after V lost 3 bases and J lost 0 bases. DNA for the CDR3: TGTGCCTGGAGCCCAGGCGGGAGCTCCTACGAGCAGTACTTC. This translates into CAWSPGGSSYEQYF.

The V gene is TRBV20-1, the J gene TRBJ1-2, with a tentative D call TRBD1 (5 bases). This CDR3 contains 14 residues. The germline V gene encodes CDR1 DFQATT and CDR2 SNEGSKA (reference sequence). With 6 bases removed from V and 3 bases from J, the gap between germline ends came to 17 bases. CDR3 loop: CSATTENPYYGYTF. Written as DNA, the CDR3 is TGCAGTGCAACGACAGAGAATCCTTACTATGGCTACACCTTC.

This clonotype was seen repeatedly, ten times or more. The chain's CDR3 is CASSSRTQPQHF. CDR3 nucleotide sequence: TGTGCCAGCAGTTCCAGGACCCAGCCCCAGCATTTT. The chain has TRBV28 and TRBJ1-5, with no clear D. The CDR3 consists of 12 residues. Looked up from germline, CDR1 is MDHEN and CDR2 is SYDVKM. Trimming stripped 4 bases from V and 7 bases from J, with 8 bases between.

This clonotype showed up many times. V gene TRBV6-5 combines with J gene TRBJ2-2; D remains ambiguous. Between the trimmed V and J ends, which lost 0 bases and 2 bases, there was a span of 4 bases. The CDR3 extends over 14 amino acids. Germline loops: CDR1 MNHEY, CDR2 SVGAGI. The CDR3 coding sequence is TGTGCCAGCAGTTACTCGCCCAACACCGGGGAGCTGTTTTTT. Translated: CASSYSPNTGELFF.

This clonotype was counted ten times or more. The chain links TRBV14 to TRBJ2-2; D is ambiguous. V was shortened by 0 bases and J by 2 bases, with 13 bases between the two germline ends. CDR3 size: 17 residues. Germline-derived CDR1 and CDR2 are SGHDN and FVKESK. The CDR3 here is CASSQEWAAFNTGELFF. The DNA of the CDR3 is TGTGCCAGCAGCCAAGAATGGGCGGCGTTTAACACCGGGGAGCTGTTTTTT.

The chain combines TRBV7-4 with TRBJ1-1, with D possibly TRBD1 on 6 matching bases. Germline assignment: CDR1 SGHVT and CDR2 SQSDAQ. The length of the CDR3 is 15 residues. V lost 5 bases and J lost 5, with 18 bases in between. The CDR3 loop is CASSERGGARTEAFF. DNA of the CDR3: TGTGCCAGCAGCGAACGAGGGGGGGCGCGGACTGAAGCTTTCTTT.

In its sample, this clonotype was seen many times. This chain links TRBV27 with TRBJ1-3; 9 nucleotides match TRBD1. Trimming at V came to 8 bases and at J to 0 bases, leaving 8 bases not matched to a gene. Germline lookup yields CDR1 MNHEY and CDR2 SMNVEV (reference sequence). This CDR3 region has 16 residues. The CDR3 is CASAAGTGISGNTIYF. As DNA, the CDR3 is TGTGCCAGCGCCGCCGGGACAGGGATCTCTGGAAACACCATATATTTT.

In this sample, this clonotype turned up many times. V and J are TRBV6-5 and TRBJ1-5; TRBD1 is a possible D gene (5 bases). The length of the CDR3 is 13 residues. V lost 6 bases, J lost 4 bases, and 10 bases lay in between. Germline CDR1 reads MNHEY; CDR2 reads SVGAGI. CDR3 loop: CASRPGWNQPQHF. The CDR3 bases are TGTGCCAGCAGGCCAGGGTGGAATCAGCCCCAGCATTTT.

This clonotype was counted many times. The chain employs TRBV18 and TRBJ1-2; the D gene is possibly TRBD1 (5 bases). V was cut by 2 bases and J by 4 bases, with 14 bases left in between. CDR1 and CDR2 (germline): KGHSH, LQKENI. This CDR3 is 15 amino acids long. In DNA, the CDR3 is TGTGCCAGCTCACCAGGCCCGACAGTTGGCTATGGCTACACCTTC. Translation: CASSPGPTVGYGYTF.